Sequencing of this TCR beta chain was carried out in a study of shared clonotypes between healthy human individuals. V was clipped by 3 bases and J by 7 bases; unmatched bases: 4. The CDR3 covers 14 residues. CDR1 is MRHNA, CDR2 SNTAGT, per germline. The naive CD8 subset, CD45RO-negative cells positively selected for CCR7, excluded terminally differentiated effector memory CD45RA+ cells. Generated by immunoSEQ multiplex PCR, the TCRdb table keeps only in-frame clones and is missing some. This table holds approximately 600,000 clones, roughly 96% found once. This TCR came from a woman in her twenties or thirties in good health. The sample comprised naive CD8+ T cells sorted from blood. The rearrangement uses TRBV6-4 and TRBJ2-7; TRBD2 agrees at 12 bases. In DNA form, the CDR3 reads TGTGCCAGCAGTGAACTAGCGGGAGGTCGAGAGCAGTACTTC. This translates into CASSELAGGREQYF.